A single sample is the source of the 18 T cell receptor beta chains below, sequenced in a study of blood T cell repertoires in COVID-19. The protocol was immunoSEQ multiplex PCR, while the TCRdb copy is restricted to in-frame clones and leaves out a portion. Found here are about 52,000 clones, approximately 89% of them singletons; the top ten hold 9%. The sequencing sample was made of peripheral blood. The source of these receptors is a man older than 75 with active or convalescent COVID-19.

In this sample, this clone turned up once. The chain carries TRBV6-5 and TRBJ1-1, with 9 bases lining up with TRBD1. V lost 2 bases, J lost 6 bases, and 4 bases stayed unmatched. This CDR3 is built from 14 residues. The germline CDR1 and CDR2 sequences are MNHEY and SVGAGI. CDR3 in amino acids: CASSYLQGAAEAFF. CDR3 in DNA: TGTGCCAGCAGTTACCTACAGGGGGCCGCTGAAGCTTTCTTT.

A single count supports this clone. V usage is TRBV5-1 and J usage is TRBJ2-7; TRBD2 agrees at 8 bases. Per the germline V gene, CDR1 is SGHRS and CDR2 is YFSETQ. This CDR3 comprises 17 residues. Trimming removed 0 bases from V and 2 bases from J; junction bases left unmatched: 10. The CDR3 loop is CASSLARGTAGAYEQYF. The CDR3 nucleotides are TGCGCCAGCAGCTTGGCCAGGGGAACAGCGGGGGCCTACGAGCAGTACTTC.

The chain joins TRBV28 to TRBJ1-5; perhaps TRBD1 as D (5 bases). CDR1 and CDR2 (germline): MDHEN, SYDVKM. V lost 3 bases and J 1 base, leaving 10 bases between the germline ends. The CDR3 covers 15 residues. In nucleotides, the CDR3 is TGTGCCAGCAGTTTTGTGCAGGGAAGCAATCAGCCCCAGCATTTT. It encodes CASSFVQGSNQPQHF.

The J gene is TRBJ2-2, the V gene TRBV19, with D perhaps TRBD2 (7 bases). Germline-derived CDR1 and CDR2 are LNHDA and SQIVND (reference sequence). This CDR3 contains 15 residues. The V gene lost 6 bases and the J gene lost 2 bases, with 13 bases spanning the gap. In nucleotides, the CDR3 is TGTGCCAGTAGCGAGGGGGGGCCTAACACCGGGGAGCTGTTTTTT. This encodes CASSEGGPNTGELFF.

The rearrangement links TRBV7-2 to TRBJ2-2; 10 bases match TRBD2. There are 15 residues in the CDR3. Germline trimming cut 5 bases from V and 8 bases from J; bases unmatched to any gene: 8. Per the germline V gene, CDR1 is SGHTA and CDR2 is FQGNSA. CDR3 in DNA: TGTGCCAGCAGCCCCTCAGCGGGGGGGCTTGGGGAGCTGTTTTTT. Residues: CASSPSAGGLGELFF. Complete variable domain (other parts from reference TRBV7-2 and TRBJ2-2): GAGVSQSPSNKVTEKGKDVELRCDPISGHTALYWYRQSLGQGLEFLIYFQGNSAPDKSGLPSDRFSAERTGGSVSTLTIQRTQQEDSAVYLCASSPSAGGLGELFFGEGSRLTVL.

The chain employs TRBV5-1 and TRBJ2-7; TRBD2 agrees at 12 bases. In germline, CDR1 is SGHRS, CDR2 YFSETQ. This CDR3 comprises 15 residues. The ends lost 3 bases at V and 4 bases at J; junction bases unmatched: 5. CDR3 DNA sequence: TGCGCCAGCAGCTCTTCGACTAGCGGGAGATACGAGCAGTACTTC. Residues: CASSSSTSGRYEQYF.

CDR3: CASSLARVNEQYF. Here the CDR3 DNA reads TGTGCCAGCTCACTCGCGCGCGTCAACGAGCAGTACTTC. This chain uses TRBV18 with TRBJ2-7; D remains ambiguous. The CDR3 length is 13 residues. V was trimmed by 4 bases and J by 5 bases, leaving 12 bases between them. The germline CDR1 and CDR2 sequences are KGHSH and LQKENI. The full variable domain, completed using reference TRBV18 and TRBJ2-7, is NAGVMQNPRHLVRRRGQEARLRCSPMKGHSHVYWYRQLPEEGLKFMVYLQKENIIDESGMPKERFSAEFPKEGPSILRIQQVVRGDSAAYFCASSLARVNEQYFGPGTRLTVT.

The genes are TRBV14 and TRBJ1-2, with no clear D. The CDR3 extends over 14 amino acids. Germline V CDR1 and CDR2: SGHDN, FVKESK. V lost 0 bases and J 2 bases, leaving 7 bases between the germline ends. The chain's CDR3 is CASSQDSGNYGYTF. The CDR3 nucleotides read TGTGCCAGCAGCCAAGATAGCGGGAACTATGGCTACACCTTC.

This chain uses TRBV4-1 with TRBJ1-2; D is ambiguous. This CDR3 contains 13 residues. V was cut by 3 bases and J by 7 bases, with 12 bases left in between. Germline V gene lookup returns CDR1 MGHRA and CDR2 YSYEKL. The CDR3 DNA follows: TGCGCCAGCAGCCACTCCAGATCGGGTGGCTACACCTTC. Encoded protein: CASSHSRSGGYTF.

The chain employs TRBV24-1 and TRBJ2-5; TRBD1 matches 9 bases. The V segment lost 9 bases and the J segment 3 bases; nucleotides outside the gene matches: 4. This CDR3 spans 13 amino acids. The V gene's germline CDR1 is KGHDR and CDR2 SFDVKD. CDR3 nucleotide sequence: TGTGCCACCCGGGACAGGGAAAAAGAGACCCAGTACTTC. It is translated as CATRDREKETQYF.

The chain uses TRBV7-2 and TRBJ2-7; D remains ambiguous. The germline V gene encodes CDR1 SGHTA and CDR2 FQGNSA. Deletions cut 0 bases from V and 1 base from J, with 7 bases between. The CDR3 consists of 14 residues. CDR3 protein: CASSLARNSYEQYF. DNA of the CDR3: TGTGCCAGCAGCTTAGCGCGAAATTCCTACGAGCAGTACTTC.

The rearrangement links TRBV18 to TRBJ2-7; TRBD1 agrees at 7 bases. The CDR3 totals 14 residues. The J segment lost 5 bases and the V segment lost 3 bases, leaving 7 bases of the junction unmatched. Germline V gene sequence: CDR1 KGHSH, CDR2 LQKENI. The CDR3 sequence: CASSPPTGSHEQYF. The CDR3 DNA reads as TGTGCCAGCTCACCCCCGACAGGGTCCCACGAGCAGTACTTC.

This clone was seen only once. The chain employs TRBV5-1 and TRBJ1-1; TRBD1 aligns across 7 bases. The CDR3 runs to 14 residues. Germline V gene data show CDR1 as SGHRS and CDR2 as YFSETQ. The V and J ends lost 3 bases and 2 bases, in that order; junction bases with no gene match: 4. The CDR3 here is CASSSGQLNTEAFF. The CDR3 DNA sequence: TGCGCCAGCAGCTCGGGACAGCTTAACACTGAAGCTTTCTTT.

The chain uses TRBV7-9 and TRBJ2-5, with D tentatively TRBD2 (6 bases). CDR1 is SEHNR and CDR2 is FQNEAQ in the germline V gene (reference sequence). There are 12 residues in the CDR3. The CDR3: CAGGEVEETQYF. DNA for the CDR3: TGTGCGGGTGGGGAGGTTGAAGAGACCCAGTACTTC. The full variable domain, rest sourced from reference TRBV7-9 and TRBJ2-5, is DTGVSQNPRHKITKRGQNVTFRCDPISEHNRLYWYRQTLGQGPEFLTYFQNEAQLEKSRLLSDRFSAERPKGSFSTLEIQRTEQGDSAMYLCAGGEVEETQYFGPGTRLLVL.

The V gene is TRBV6-5, the J gene TRBJ2-7, with a weak D call TRBD2 (6 bases). Trimming took off 7 bases at V and 0 bases at J, with 16 bases between the two ends. This CDR3 has 15 amino acids. The germline V gene encodes CDR1 MNHEY and CDR2 SVGAGI. The CDR3 here is CASTNGGSPSYEQYF. CDR3 sequence (DNA): TGTGCCAGCACCAACGGGGGATCCCCCTCCTACGAGCAGTACTTC.

The chain is built from TRBV7-2 and TRBJ2-5, with TRBD2 identical over 13 bases. This CDR3 comprises 17 residues. The V and J ends lost 7 bases and 3 bases, in that order; junction bases with no gene match: 11. Germline V lookup: CDR1 SGHTA, CDR2 FQGNSA. For the CDR3, the DNA is TGTGCCAGCACTGACCGCAGGACTAGCGGGAGTAAAGAGACCCAGTACTTC. Protein product: CASTDRRTSGSKETQYF.

The rearrangement joins TRBV27 to TRBJ2-3; the D is unclear. The CDR3 extends over 13 amino acids. Between the trimmed V and J ends, which lost 5 bases and 2 bases, there was a span of 8 bases. CDR1 MNHEY and CDR2 SMNVEV come from the germline V gene (reference sequence). The DNA of the CDR3 is TGTGCCAGCAGTCGGAGAATCACAGATACGCAGTATTTT. The encoded protein is CASSRRITDTQYF.

The chain carries TRBV28 and TRBJ1-2; 8 nucleotides line up with TRBD1. V shed 7 bases, J shed 5 bases, and the junction held 9 bases outside the gene matches. The CDR3 is 14 amino acids. The germline CDR1 and CDR2 sequences are MDHEN and SYDVKM. The CDR3 spells CASTSGGYGYGYTF. The DNA for the CDR3 is TGTGCCAGCACCTCAGGGGGCTACGGGTATGGCTACACCTTC.